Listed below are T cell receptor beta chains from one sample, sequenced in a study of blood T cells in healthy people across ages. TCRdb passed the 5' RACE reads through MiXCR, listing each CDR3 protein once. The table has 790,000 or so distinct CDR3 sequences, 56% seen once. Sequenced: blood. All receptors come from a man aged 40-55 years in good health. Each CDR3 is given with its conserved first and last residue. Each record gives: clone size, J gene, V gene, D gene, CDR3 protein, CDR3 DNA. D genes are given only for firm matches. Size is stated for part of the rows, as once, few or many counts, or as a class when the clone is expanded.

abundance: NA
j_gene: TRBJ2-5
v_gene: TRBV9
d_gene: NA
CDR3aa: CASSIRQTDYQETQYF
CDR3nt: TGTGCCAGCAGCATACGACAGACAGACTACCAAGAGACCCAGTACTTC

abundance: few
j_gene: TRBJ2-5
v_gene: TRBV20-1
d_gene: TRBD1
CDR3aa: CSASPRDRKQETQYF
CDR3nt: TGCAGTGCTAGCCCCCGGGACAGGAAACAAGAGACCCAGTACTTC

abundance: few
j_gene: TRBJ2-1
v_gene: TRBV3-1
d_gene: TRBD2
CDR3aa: CASSQDHWTSGRYEQFF
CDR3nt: TGTGCCAGCAGCCAGGATCACTGGACTAGCGGGAGGTACGAGCAGTTCTTC

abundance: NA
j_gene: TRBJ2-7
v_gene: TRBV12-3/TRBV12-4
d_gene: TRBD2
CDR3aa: CASSSRTSGRFEQYF
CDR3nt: TGTGCCAGCAGTTCCCGGACTAGCGGGAGATTCGAGCAGTACTTC

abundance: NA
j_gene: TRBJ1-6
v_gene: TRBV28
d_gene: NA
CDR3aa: CASLDSGEGSPLHF
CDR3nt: TGTGCCAGCCTTGACTCAGGGGAGGGTTCACCCCTCCACTTT

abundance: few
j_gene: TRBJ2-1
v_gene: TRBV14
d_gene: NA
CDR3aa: CASSQVPTASEQFF
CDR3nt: TGTGCCAGCAGCCAAGTTCCCACCGCCAGTGAGCAGTTCTTC

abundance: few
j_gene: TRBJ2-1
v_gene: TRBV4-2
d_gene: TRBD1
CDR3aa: CASSPGTGGLSYNEQFF
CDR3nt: TGTGCCAGCAGCCCGGGGACAGGTGGCTTGTCCTACAATGAGCAGTTCTTC

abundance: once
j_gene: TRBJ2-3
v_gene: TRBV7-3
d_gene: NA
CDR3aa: CASSLISSAASTDTQYF
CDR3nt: TGTGCCAGCAGCTTAATTTCGTCGGCGGCTAGCACAGATACGCAGTATTTT

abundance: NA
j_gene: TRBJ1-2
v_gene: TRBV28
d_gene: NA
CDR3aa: CASSFRALFYGYTF
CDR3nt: TGTGCCAGCAGTTTTCGTGCCCTTTTCTATGGCTACACCTTC

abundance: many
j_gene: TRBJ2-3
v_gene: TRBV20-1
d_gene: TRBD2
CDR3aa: CSARVGGTQYF
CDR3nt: TGCAGTGCTAGAGTGGGGGGGACGCAGTATTTT

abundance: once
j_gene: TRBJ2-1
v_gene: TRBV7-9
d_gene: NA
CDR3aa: CASTDGWDKSSYNEQFF
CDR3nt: TGTGCCAGCACTGACGGGTGGGACAAGAGCTCCTACAATGAGCAGTTCTTC

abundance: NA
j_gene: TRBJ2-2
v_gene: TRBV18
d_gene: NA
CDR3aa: CASTHPTLGPSNTGELFF
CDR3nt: TGTGCCAGCACGCATCCAACGTTGGGACCGTCGAACACCGGGGAGCTGTTTTTT

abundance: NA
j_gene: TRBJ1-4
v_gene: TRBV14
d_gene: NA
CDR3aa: CASSHLPTRENEKLFF
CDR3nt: TGTGCCAGCAGCCACCTACCTACCAGGGAAAATGAAAAACTGTTTTTT

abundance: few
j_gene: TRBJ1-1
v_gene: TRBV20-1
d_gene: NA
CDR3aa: CSASQGRDTEAFF
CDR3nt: TGCAGTGCCTCACAGGGCCGGGACACTGAAGCTTTCTTT

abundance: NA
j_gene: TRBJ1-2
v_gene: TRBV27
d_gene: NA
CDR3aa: CASRTTGAGRSYTF
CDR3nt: TGTGCCAGCAGGACGACAGGAGCCGGTCGGAGCTACACCTTC

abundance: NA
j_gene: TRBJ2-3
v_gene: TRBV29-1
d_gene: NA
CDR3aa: CSAESGTDTQYF
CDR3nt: TGCAGCGCCGAAAGTGGCACAGATACGCAGTATTTT

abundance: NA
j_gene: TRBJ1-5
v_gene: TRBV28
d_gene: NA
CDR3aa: CASKLGRLSNQPQHF
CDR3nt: TGTGCCAGCAAACTCGGTCGCCTTAGCAATCAGCCCCAGCATTTT

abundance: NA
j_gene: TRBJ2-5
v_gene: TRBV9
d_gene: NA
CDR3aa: CASSVGGSGTQYF
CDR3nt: TGTGCCAGCAGCGTTGGAGGGTCGGGGACCCAGTACTTC

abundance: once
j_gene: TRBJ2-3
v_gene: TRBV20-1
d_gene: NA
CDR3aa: CSVEPESFTQYF
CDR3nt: TGCAGTGTCGAGCCCGAAAGTTTTACGCAGTATTTT

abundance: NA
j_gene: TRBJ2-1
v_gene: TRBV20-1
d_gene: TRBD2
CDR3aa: CSARLPPASGRGTYNEQFF
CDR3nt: TGCAGTGCTAGACTTCCGCCGGCTAGCGGGAGAGGTACCTACAATGAGCAGTTCTTC

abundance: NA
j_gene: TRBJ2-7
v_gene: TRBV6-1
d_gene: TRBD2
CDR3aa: CASSEAGGGDYEQYF
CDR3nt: TGTGCCAGCAGTGAAGCTGGGGGGGGGGACTACGAGCAGTACTTC

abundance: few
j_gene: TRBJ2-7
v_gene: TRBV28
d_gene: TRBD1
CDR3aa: CASRPSGQQYEQYF
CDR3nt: TGTGCCAGCAGACCCTCGGGACAGCAATACGAGCAGTACTTC

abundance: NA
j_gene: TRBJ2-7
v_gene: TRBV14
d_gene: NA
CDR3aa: CASSDHYEQYF
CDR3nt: TGTGCCAGCAGCGACCACTACGAGCAGTACTTC

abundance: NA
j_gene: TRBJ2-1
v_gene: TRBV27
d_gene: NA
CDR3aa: CASVGLQEQFF
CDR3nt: TGTGCCAGCGTTGGGCTTCAGGAGCAGTTCTTC

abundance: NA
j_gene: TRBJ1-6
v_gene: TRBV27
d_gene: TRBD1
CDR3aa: CASSFLATGGDSPLHF
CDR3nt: TGTGCCAGCAGTTTTTTGGCTACAGGGGGGGATTCACCCCTCCACTTT

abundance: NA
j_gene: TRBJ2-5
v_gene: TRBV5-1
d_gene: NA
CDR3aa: CASSLSGRGKETQYF
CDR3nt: TGCGCCAGCAGCTTGTCGGGCAGGGGAAAAGAGACCCAGTACTTC

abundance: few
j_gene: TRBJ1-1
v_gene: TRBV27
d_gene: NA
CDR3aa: CASRSGPEAFF
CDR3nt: TGTGCCAGCAGGTCTGGTCCTGAAGCTTTCTTT

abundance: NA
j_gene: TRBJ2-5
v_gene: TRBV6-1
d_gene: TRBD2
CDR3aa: CASSTTNGGGPTQETQYF
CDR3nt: TGTGCCAGCAGTACAACTAACGGGGGGGGACCCACACAAGAGACCCAGTACTTC

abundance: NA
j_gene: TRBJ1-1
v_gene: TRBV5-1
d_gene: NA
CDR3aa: CASTIDNGNTEAFF
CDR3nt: TGCGCCAGCACCATTGATAACGGGAACACTGAAGCTTTCTTT

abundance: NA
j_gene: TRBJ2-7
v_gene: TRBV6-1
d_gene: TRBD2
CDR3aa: CASSERGGGPLSEQYF
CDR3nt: TGTGCCAGCAGTGAAAGGGGCGGGGGGCCTCTCAGCGAGCAGTACTTC

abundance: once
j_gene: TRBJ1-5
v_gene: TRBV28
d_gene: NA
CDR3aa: CASSFIGRSNQPQHF
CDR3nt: TGTGCCAGCAGTTTTATAGGGCGGAGCAATCAGCCCCAGCATTTT

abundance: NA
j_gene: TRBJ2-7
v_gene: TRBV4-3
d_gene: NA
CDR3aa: CASSPLGRGYEQYF
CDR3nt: TGCGCCAGCAGCCCCCTGGGAAGAGGCTACGAGCAGTACTTC

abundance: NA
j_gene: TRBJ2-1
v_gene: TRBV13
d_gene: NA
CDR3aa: CASSPISVSQGAPYNEQFF
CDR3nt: TGTGCCAGCAGCCCCATTAGTGTTAGCCAAGGAGCGCCCTACAATGAGCAGTTCTTC

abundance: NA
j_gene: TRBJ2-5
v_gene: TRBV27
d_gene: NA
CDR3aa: CASSLSSQGIETQYF
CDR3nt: TGTGCCAGCAGTTTATCGTCTCAGGGAATAGAGACCCAGTACTTC

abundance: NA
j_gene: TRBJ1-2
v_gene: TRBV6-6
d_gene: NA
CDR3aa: CASSYSNFEQGGYTF
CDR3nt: TGTGCCAGCAGTTACTCGAATTTTGAGCAGGGTGGCTACACCTTC

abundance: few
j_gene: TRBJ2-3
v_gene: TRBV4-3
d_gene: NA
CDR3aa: CASSPHRQNGDTQYF
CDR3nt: TGCGCCAGCAGCCCACACCGACAGAACGGTGATACGCAGTATTTT

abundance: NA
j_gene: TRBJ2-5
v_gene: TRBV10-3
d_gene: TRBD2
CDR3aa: CAISERRAGGETQYF
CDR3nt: TGTGCCATCAGTGAGAGACGAGCGGGAGGAGAGACCCAGTACTTC

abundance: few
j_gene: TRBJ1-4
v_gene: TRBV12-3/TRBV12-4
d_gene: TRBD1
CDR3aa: CASSRDRAATNEKLFF
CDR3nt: TGTGCCAGCAGCCGGGACAGGGCTGCAACTAATGAAAAACTGTTTTTT

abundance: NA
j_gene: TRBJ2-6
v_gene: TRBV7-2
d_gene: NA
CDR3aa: CASSINRVSGANVLTF
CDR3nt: TGTGCCAGCAGCATTAACAGGGTCTCTGGGGCCAACGTCCTGACTTTC

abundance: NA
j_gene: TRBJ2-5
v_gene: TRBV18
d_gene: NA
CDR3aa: CASSPRGGSETQYF
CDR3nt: TGTGCCAGCTCACCTAGGGGGGGCTCGGAGACCCAGTACTTC

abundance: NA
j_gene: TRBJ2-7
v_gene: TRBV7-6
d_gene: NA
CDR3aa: CASSLVGGRANSYNEQYF
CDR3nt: TGTGCCAGCAGCTTAGTTGGTGGGCGGGCGAACTCCTACAATGAGCAGTACTTC

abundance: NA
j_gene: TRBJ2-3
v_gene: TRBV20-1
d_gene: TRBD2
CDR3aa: CSTKSTWAGGSSDTQYF
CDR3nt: TGCAGTACAAAAAGCACGTGGGCGGGGGGAAGTTCAGATACGCAGTATTTT

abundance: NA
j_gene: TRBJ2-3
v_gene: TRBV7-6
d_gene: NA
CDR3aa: CASSPRFQKTLYTDTQYF
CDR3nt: TGTGCCAGCAGCCCCCGTTTTCAGAAAACTTTGTACACAGATACGCAGTATTTT

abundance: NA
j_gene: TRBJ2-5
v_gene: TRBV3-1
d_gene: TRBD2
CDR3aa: CASSQRWGALAGVEETQYF
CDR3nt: TGTGCCAGCAGCCAAAGGTGGGGGGCACTAGCGGGGGTGGAGGAGACCCAGTACTTC

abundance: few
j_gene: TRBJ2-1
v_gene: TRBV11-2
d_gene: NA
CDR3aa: CASNNRGGNEQFF
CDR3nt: TGTGCCAGCAACAATAGGGGGGGAAATGAGCAGTTCTTC

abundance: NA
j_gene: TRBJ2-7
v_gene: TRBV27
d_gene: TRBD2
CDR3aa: CASSDVAGEGEQYF
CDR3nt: TGTGCCAGCAGTGACGTAGCGGGAGAGGGCGAGCAGTACTTC

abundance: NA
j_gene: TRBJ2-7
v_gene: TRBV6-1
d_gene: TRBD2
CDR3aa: CASSWTSGSYEQYF
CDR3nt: TGTGCCAGCAGTTGGACTAGCGGGTCCTACGAGCAGTACTTC

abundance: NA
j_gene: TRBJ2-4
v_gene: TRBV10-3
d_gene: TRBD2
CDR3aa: CATSGLGNIQYF
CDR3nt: TGTGCTACTAGCGGGCTTGGAAACATTCAGTACTTC

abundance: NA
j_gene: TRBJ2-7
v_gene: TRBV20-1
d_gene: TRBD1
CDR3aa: CSASRDRGTYEQYF
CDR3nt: TGCAGTGCTAGCCGGGACAGGGGGACCTACGAGCAGTACTTC

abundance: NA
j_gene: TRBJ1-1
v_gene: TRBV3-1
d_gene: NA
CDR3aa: CASSQMNPNTEAFF
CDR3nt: TGTGCCAGCAGTCAGATGAATCCGAACACTGAAGCTTTCTTT

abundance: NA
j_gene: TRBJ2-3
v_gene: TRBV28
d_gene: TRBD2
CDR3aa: CASSPPGLAGIGTQYF
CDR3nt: TGTGCCAGCAGTCCTCCGGGACTAGCGGGAATCGGTACGCAGTATTTT

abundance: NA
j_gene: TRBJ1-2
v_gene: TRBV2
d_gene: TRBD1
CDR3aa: CARAAGQGAPGSRGYTF
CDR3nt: TGTGCCAGAGCCGCGGGACAGGGGGCTCCTGGTTCCCGGGGCTACACCTTC

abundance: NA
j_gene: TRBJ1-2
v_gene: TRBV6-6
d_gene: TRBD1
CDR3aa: CASRDGTASYGYTF
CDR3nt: TGTGCCAGCAGAGACGGGACAGCAAGCTATGGCTACACCTTC